This T cell receptor (beta chain) was sequenced in a study of T cells expressing NK-cell markers. Overall study: Researchers got TCR beta repertoires out of sorted CD3+CD56+NKG2C+, CD3+CD56+NKG2C- and CD3+CD56-NKG2C+ T cells. Study-wide points: In roughly six donors, dominant NKG2C+ clonotypes were roughly 1.0-8% of CD8+ T cells.

The CDR3 is 15 residues long. TCRdb re-called the 5' RACE reads, yielding one record per CDR3 amino acid sequence without DNA. The sample is made up of about 260,000 distinct CDR3 sequences, and the top ten hold approximately 0.42% of it. As regards this clonotype: Its specificity is not known.

Material: blood T cells: a sorted CD56 or NKG2C T cell subset, CD4+ or CD8+ T cells, or bulk PBMC T cells (not recorded which). The gene calls are TRBV12-3 or TRBV12-4 and TRBJ2-3; TCRdb's D call, TRBD2, is unchecked because there is no DNA. The clonotype comes from a young man in good health. CDR3 region: CASSHPGLAGVWQYF.